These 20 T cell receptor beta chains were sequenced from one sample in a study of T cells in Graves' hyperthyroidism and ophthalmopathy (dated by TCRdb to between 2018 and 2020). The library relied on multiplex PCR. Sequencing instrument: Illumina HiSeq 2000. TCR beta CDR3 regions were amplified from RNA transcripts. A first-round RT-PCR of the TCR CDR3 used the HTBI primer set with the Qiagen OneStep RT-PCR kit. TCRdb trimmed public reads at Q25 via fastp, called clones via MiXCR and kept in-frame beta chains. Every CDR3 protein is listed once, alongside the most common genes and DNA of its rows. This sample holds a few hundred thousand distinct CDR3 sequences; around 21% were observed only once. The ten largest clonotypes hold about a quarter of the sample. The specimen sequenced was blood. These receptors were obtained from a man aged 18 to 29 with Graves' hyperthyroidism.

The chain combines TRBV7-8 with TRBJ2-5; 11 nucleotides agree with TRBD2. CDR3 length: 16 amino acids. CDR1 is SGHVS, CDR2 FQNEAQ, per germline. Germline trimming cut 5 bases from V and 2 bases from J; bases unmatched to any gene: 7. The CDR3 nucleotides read TGTGCCAGCAGCGCCGCGATAGCGGGGGGGCAAGAGACCCAGTACTTC. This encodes CASSAAIAGGQETQYF.

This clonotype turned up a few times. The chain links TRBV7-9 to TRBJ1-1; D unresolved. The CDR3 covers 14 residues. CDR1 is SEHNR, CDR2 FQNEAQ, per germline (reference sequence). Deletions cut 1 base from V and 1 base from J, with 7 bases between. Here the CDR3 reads CASSLDSENTEAFF. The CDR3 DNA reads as TGTGCCAGCAGCTTAGATTCAGAGAACACTGAAGCTTTCTTT.

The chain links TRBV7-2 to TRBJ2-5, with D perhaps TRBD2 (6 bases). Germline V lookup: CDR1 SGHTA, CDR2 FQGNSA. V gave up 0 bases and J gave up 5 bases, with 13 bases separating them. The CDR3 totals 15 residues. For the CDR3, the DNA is TGTGCCAGCAGCTTAGCGGGAGGAGCGCAGGAGACCCAGTACTTC. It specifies CASSLAGGAQETQYF.

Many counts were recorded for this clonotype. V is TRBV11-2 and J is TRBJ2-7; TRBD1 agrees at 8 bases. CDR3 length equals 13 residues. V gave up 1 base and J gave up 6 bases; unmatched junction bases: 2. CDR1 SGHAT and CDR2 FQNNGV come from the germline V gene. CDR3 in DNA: TGTGCCAGCAGCTTAGGGACAGGGCGCGAGCAGTACTTC. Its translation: CASSLGTGREQYF.

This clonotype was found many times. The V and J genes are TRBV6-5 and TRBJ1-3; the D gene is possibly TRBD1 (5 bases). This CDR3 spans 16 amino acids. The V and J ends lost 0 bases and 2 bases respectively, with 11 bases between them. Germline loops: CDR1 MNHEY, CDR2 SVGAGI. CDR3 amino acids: CASSYSRAGTGNTIYF. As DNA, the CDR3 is TGTGCCAGCAGTTACTCCAGGGCAGGAACTGGAAACACCATATATTTT.

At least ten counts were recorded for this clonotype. CDR3 nucleotides: TGTGCCAGTAGTATTGGCAGGGCTCAGCCCCAGCATTTT. This codes for CASSIGRAQPQHF. V and J are TRBV19 and TRBJ1-5; D is possibly TRBD1 (5 bases). Germline V gives CDR1 LNHDA, CDR2 SQIVND (reference sequence). The CDR3 has 13 amino acids. The V gene lost 3 bases and the J gene lost 6 bases, with 9 bases spanning the gap.

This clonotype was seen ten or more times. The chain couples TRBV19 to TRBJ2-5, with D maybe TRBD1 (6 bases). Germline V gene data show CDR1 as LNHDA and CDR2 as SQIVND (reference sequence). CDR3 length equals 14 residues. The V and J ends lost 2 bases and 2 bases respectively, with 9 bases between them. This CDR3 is CASSIRTDQETQYF. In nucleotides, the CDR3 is TGTGCCAGTAGTATAAGGACAGATCAAGAGACCCAGTACTTC.

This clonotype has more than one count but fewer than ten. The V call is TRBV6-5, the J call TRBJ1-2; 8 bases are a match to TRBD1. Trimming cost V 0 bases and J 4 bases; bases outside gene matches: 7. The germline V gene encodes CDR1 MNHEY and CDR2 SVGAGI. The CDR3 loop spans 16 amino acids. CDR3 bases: TGTGCCAGCAGTTACTCGATACAGGGGGGCTCCTATGGCTACACCTTC. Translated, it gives CASSYSIQGGSYGYTF.

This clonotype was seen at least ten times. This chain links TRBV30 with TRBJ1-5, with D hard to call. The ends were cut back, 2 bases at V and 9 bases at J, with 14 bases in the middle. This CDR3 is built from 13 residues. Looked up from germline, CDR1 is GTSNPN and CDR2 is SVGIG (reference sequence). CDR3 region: CAWSPGFLGPQHF. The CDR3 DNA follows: TGTGCCTGGAGTCCCGGATTCTTGGGGCCCCAGCATTTT.

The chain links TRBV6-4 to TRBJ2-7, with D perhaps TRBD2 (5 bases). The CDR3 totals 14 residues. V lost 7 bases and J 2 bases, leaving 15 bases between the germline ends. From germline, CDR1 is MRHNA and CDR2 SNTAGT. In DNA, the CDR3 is TGTGCCAGCAATTACCCGGGATCCACCTACGAGCAGTACTTC. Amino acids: CASNYPGSTYEQYF.

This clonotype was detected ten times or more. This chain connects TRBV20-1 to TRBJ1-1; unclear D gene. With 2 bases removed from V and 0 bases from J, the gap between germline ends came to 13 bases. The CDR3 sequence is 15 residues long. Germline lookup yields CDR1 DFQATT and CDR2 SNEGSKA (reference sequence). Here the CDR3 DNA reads TGCAGTGCTAGACCCCGAACATTTATGAACACTGAAGCTTTCTTT. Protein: CSARPRTFMNTEAFF.

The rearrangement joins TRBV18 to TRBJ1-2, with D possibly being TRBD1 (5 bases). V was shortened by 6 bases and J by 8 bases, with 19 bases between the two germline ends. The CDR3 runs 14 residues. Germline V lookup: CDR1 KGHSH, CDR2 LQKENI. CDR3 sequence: CASSPSAGKTGYTF. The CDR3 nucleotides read TGTGCCAGCTCCCCAAGTGCAGGGAAGACAGGCTACACCTTC.

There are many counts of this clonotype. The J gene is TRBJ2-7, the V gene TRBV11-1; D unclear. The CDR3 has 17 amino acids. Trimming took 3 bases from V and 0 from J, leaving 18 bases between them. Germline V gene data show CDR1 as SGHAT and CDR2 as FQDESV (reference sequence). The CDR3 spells CASSFVNDITSSYEQYF. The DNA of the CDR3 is TGTGCCAGCAGCTTCGTCAACGACATAACAAGCTCCTACGAGCAGTACTTC.

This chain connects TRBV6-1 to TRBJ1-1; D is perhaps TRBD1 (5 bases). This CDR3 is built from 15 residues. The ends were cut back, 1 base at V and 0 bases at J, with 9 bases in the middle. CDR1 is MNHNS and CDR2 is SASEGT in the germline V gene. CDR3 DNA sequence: TGTGCCAGCAGTGAAGTGGGGGGGATGAACACTGAAGCTTTCTTT. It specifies CASSEVGGMNTEAFF.

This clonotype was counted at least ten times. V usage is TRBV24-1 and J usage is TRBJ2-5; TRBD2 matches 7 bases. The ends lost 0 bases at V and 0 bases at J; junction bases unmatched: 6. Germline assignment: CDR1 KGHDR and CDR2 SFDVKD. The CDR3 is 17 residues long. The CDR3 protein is CATSDLGSGRDQETQYF. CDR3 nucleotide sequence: TGTGCCACCAGTGATTTGGGTAGTGGGAGGGACCAAGAGACCCAGTACTTC.

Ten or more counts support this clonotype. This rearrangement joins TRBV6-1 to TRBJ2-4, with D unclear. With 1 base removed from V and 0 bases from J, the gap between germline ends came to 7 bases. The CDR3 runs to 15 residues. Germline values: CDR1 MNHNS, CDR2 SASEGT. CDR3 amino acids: CASSEGHLAKNIQYF. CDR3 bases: TGTGCCAGCAGTGAAGGGCACTTAGCCAAAAACATTCAGTACTTC.

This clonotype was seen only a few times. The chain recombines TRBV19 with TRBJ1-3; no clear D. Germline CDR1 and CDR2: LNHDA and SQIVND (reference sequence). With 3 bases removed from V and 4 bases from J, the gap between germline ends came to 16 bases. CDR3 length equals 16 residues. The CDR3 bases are TGTGCCAGTAGTATGAGGCCAGTCGGGCTCGGAAACACCATATATTTT. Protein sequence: CASSMRPVGLGNTIYF.

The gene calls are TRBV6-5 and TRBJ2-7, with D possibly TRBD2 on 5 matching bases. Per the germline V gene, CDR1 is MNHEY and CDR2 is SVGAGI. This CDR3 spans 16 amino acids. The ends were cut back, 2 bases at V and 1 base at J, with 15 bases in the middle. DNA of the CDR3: TGTGCCAGCAGTTACCCGCCGACGTGGACTTCCTACGAGCAGTACTTC. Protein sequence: CASSYPPTWTSYEQYF.

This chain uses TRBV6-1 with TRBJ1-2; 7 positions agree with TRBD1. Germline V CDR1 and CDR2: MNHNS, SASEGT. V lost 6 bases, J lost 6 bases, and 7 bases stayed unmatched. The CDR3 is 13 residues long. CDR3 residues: CASRNQGGDGYTF. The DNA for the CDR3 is TGTGCCAGCAGGAACCAGGGGGGGGATGGCTACACCTTC.

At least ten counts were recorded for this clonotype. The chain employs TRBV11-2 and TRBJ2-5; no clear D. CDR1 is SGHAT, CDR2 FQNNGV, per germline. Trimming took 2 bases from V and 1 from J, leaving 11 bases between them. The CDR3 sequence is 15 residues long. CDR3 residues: CASSLLGYSQETQYF. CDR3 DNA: TGTGCCAGCAGCTTATTAGGCTACTCCCAAGAGACCCAGTACTTC.